Shown below are 5 T cell receptor beta chains from a single sample sequenced in a study of blood T cell repertoires in COVID-19. Sequenced by immunoSEQ multiplex PCR; TCRdb stores in-frame clones only, minus some. The sample lists about 190,000 clones; roughly 80% were seen once. The specimen was peripheral blood. All receptors come from a woman aged 25 to 45 with acute or convalescent COVID-19.

This chain connects TRBV24-1 to TRBJ2-7, with 9 nucleotides matching TRBD2. V shed 3 bases, J shed 3 bases, and the junction held 8 bases outside the gene matches. This CDR3 is built from 16 residues. Germline loops: CDR1 KGHDR, CDR2 SFDVKD. In DNA form, the CDR3 reads TGTGCCACCAGTGATCGCGGGAGGGACGGGGGCTACGAGCAGTACTTC. It is translated as CATSDRGRDGGYEQYF.

This rearrangement joins TRBV5-1 to TRBJ2-5; 10 nucleotides align to TRBD2. Germline-derived CDR1 and CDR2 are SGHRS and YFSETQ. The CDR3 length is 19 residues. Trimming cost V 3 bases and J 2 bases; bases outside gene matches: 16. CDR3 loop: CASSSLGQRTSGGQETQYF. In DNA, the CDR3 is TGCGCCAGCAGCTCGCTTGGACAGAGGACTAGCGGTGGACAAGAGACCCAGTACTTC.

The V gene is TRBV7-9, the J gene TRBJ1-2, with 7 bases lining up with TRBD1. The CDR3 consists of 14 residues. CDR1 SEHNR and CDR2 FQNEAQ come from the germline V gene (reference sequence). V lost 6 bases to trimming and J lost 2 bases; unmatched junction nucleotides: 6. Here the CDR3 DNA reads TGTGCCAGCAGACCGGGGACAGTAAACTATGGCTACACCTTC. Protein product: CASRPGTVNYGYTF.

The V gene is TRBV29-1, the J gene TRBJ2-7, with 7 positions matching TRBD1. Per germline, CDR1 SQVTM and CDR2 ANQGSEA. This CDR3 is 12 amino acids long. V was pared by 6 bases and J by 0 bases, with 2 bases of the junction left unmatched. The DNA of the CDR3 is TGCAGCGTAGGGACAGACTCCTACGAGCAGTACTTC. Its protein is CSVGTDSYEQYF.

This clone was detected once. In DNA form, the CDR3 reads TGTGCCAGTAGTTCGACAGGTATCACCGGGGAGCTGTTTTTT. It yields the protein CASSSTGITGELFF. The chain carries TRBV19 and TRBJ2-2; maybe TRBD1 (6 bases). The V end was cut by 5 bases, the J end by 4 bases, with 11 bases between. Germline V gene sequence: CDR1 LNHDA, CDR2 SQIVND (reference sequence). The CDR3 length is 14 residues.